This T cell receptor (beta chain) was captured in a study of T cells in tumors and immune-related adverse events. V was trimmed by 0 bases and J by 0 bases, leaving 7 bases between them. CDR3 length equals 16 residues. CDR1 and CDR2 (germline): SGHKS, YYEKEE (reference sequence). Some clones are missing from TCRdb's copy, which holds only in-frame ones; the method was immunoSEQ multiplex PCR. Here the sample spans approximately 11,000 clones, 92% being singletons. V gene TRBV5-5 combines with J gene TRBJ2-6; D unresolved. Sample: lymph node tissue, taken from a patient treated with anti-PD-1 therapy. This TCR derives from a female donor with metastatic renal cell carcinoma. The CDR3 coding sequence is TGTGCCAGCAGCTTGGTAGTAGTCTCTGGGGCCAACGTCCTGACTTTC. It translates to CASSLVVVSGANVLTF.